This T cell receptor beta chain stems from a study of CD8 T cells in Susac syndrome. A quantity of about 0.45 to 1 ug RNA underwent reverse transcription using random hexamers. MiXCR, run by TCRdb on the immunoSEQ multiplex PCR reads, gives a single entry per CDR3 protein. The sample includes 150,000 to 200,000 distinct CDR3 sequences, around 92% seen only once; the top ten take around 0.087%. V shed 3 bases and J shed 10 bases, with 12 bases lying between them. Per germline, CDR1 SGHAT and CDR2 FQNNGV. CDR3 length: 12 residues. What was sequenced was CD4+ T cells from PBMCs. This clonotype was sampled from a human donor in good health. The J gene is TRBJ1-2, the V gene TRBV11-2; D unclear. CDR3 DNA: TGTGCCAGCAGCTTTGAGATGGAGGACTACACCTTC. Amino acids: CASSFEMEDYTF.